The clone carrying this TCR beta chain appeared many times. TCRdb redid the calling of the 5' RACE reads with MiXCR, one entry per CDR3 protein. Of 300,000 or so distinct CDR3 sequences in the sample, 8.5% to 9.5% were seen once. This sample stems from a study of identical twins. The CDR3 runs to 14 residues. CDR1 and CDR2 from the germline V gene are LGHNA and YSLEER. The ends were cut back, 0 bases at V and 2 bases at J, with 8 bases in the middle. The same data also went into a second study, on yellow fever vaccine responses in identical twins. That investigation notes: Reportedly, twins' vaccine T cell responses looked partly convergent and partly personalized.

The material sequenced was CD8+ T cells sorted from blood. The chain joins TRBV4-3 to TRBJ2-7, with a possible D match to TRBD1 (6 bases). The receptor was derived from a woman between 18 and 30 years old in good health. CDR3 coding DNA: TGCGCCAGCAGCCAAGATAGGGGGACCTACGAGCAGTACTTC. It translates to CASSQDRGTYEQYF.